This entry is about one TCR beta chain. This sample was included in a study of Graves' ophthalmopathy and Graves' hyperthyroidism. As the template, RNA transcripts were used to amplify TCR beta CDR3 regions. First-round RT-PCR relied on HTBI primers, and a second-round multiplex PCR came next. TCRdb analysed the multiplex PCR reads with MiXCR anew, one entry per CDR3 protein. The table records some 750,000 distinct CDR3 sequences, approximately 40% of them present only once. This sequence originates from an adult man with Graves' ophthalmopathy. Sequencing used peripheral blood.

CDR3 DNA sequence: TGTGCCAGCAGCTTAACAGTTCGGGAGGCCCAGTACTTC. Translation gives CASSLTVREAQYF. The chain carries TRBV7-9 and TRBJ2-5; 7 bases map to TRBD2. The CDR3 loop spans 13 amino acids. The junction had 6 bases not matched to a gene; V was cut back by 2 bases and J by 9 bases. Per the germline V gene, CDR1 is SEHNR and CDR2 is FQNEAQ (reference sequence).